This entry concerns a single T cell receptor (beta chain). The antigen is unknown. The use of a sample-barcoded 5' primer and a J-beta primer mix characterized a second PCR of roughly 6 to 11 cycles. Tagging of each cDNA molecule was performed by a template-switch adaptor with 12 random nucleotides. Every sample produced at least 2.5 million CDR3-containing paired-end reads. One entry per CDR3 protein, called by TCRdb with MiXCR from the 5' RACE reads. Among about 640,000 distinct CDR3 sequences listed, about 54% were seen once. Trimming left V 5 bases short and J 5 bases short, with 12 bases between. There are 12 residues in the CDR3. Looked up from germline, CDR1 is DFQATT and CDR2 is SNEGSKA (reference sequence). This record comes from a study of blood T cells in healthy people across ages. Study background: For every two T cells, template switching captured about one barcoded beta molecule.

Study conclusions and caveats: Greater diversity and more naive CD4+ cells were seen in long-lived donors than in aged donors.

Source material: blood. The genes are TRBV20-1 and TRBJ2-5, with D perhaps matching TRBD2 (5 bases). The TCR comes from a man aged 55 to 70 in good health. The CDR3 region has the DNA TGCAGTGCTTGGGAGCGCAGGGAGACCCAGTACTTC. Its protein is CSAWERRETQYF.